Below are 30 T cell receptor beta chains sequenced from a single sample in a study of T cell repertoires in cytomegalovirus infection. These TCRs are of unknown antigen specificity. Via MiXCR, TCRdb re-called the reads, giving one row per CDR3 protein. The sample has 650,000 to 850,000 distinct CDR3 sequences; 25% to 35% are singletons. The specimen was cultured CD8+ T cells from PBMCs, collected from culture after CMV antigen stimulation. These receptors came from a human donor in good health (CMV status not recorded). Some clones in this sample may be carry-over from other donors' samples.

This clonotype was seen ten or more times. The chain combines TRBV7-2 with TRBJ2-5; 9 bases fit TRBD2. The CDR3 extends over 17 amino acids. Per the germline V gene, CDR1 is SGHTA and CDR2 is FQGNSA. The junction had 9 bases not matched to a gene; V was cut back by 2 bases and J by 2 bases. CDR3: CASSLTRDSGGQETQYF. The CDR3 region has the DNA TGTGCCAGCAGCTTAACCCGGGATAGCGGGGGACAAGAGACCCAGTACTTC. The whole variable domain, filled in from reference TRBV7-2 and TRBJ2-5, reads GAGVSQSPSNKVTEKGKDVELRCDPISGHTALYWYRQSLGQGLEFLIYFQGNSAPDKSGLPSDRFSAERTGGSVSTLTIQRTQQEDSAVYLCASSLTRDSGGQETQYFGPGTRLLVL.

This chain connects TRBV14 to TRBJ2-7; no reliable D call. This CDR3 is 12 amino acids long. The germline CDR1 and CDR2 sequences are SGHDN and FVKESK. V lost 1 base to trimming and J lost 6 bases, with 7 bases between them. The CDR3 DNA reads TGTGCCAGCAGCCAAGGAACAGTCGAGCAGTACTTC. Amino acid sequence: CASSQGTVEQYF.

The V gene is TRBV7-6, the J gene TRBJ2-3; 8 bases are a match to TRBD1. V lost 1 base to trimming and J lost 5 bases; unmatched junction nucleotides: 5. The CDR3 is made up of 15 amino acids. CDR1 and CDR2 from the germline V gene are SGHVS and FNYEAQ. CDR3 sequence reads: CASSLVQGGIDTQYF. The CDR3 nucleotides are TGTGCCAGCAGCTTAGTACAGGGGGGAATAGATACGCAGTATTTT. The full variable domain, rest sourced from reference TRBV7-6 and TRBJ2-3, is GAGVSQSPRYKVTKRGQDVALRCDPISGHVSLYWYRQALGQGPEFLTYFNYEAQQDKSGLPNDRFSAERPEGSISTLTIQRTEQRDSAMYRCASSLVQGGIDTQYFGPGTRLTVL.

This chain uses TRBV7-8 with TRBJ1-5; D unclear. The CDR3 extends over 16 amino acids. The V end was cut by 7 bases, the J end by 3 bases, with 19 bases between. Germline loops: CDR1 SGHVS, CDR2 FQNEAQ. The CDR3 sequence: CASTLGRALPNQPQHF. The CDR3 DNA sequence: TGTGCCAGCACTCTGGGGAGGGCCCTTCCCAATCAGCCCCAGCATTTT.

The rearrangement joins TRBV27 to TRBJ1-1; weak D call: TRBD1 (5 bases). V lost 5 bases and J 7 bases, leaving 14 bases between the germline ends. Looked up from germline, CDR1 is MNHEY and CDR2 is SMNVEV (reference sequence). The CDR3 length is 13 residues. The CDR3 nucleotides read TGTGCCAGCAGTCACCGACGGGGCCTTGAAGCTTTCTTT. Translation: CASSHRRGLEAFF.

The rearrangement uses TRBV12-3 or TRBV12-4 and TRBJ1-5; perhaps TRBD1 as D (5 bases). Deletions cut 4 bases from V and 0 bases from J, with 10 bases between. CDR3 length: 15 residues. The CDR3 reads CASSSGPLSNQPQHF. CDR3 sequence (DNA): TGTGCCAGCAGTTCGGGACCGCTTAGCAATCAGCCCCAGCATTTT.

This clonotype has just a few counts. The chain carries TRBV2 and TRBJ1-4; D not resolved. The V end was cut by 5 bases, the J end by 0 bases, with 10 bases between. The CDR3 contains 15 residues. CDR1 is SNHLY and CDR2 is FYNNEI in the germline V gene. The CDR3 bases are TGTGCCAGCAGTTACAGAATCCCAACTAATGAAAAACTGTTTTTT. Protein: CASSYRIPTNEKLFF. The full variable domain, completed using reference TRBV2 and TRBJ1-4, is EPEVTQTPSHQVTQMGQEVILRCVPISNHLYFYWYRQILGQKVEFLVSFYNNEISEKSEIFDDQFSVERPDGSNFTLKIRSTKLEDSAMYFCASSYRIPTNEKLFFGSGTQLSVL.

The rearrangement joins TRBV28 to TRBJ1-2; 11 bases map to TRBD1. CDR1 MDHEN and CDR2 SYDVKM come from the germline V gene. There are 19 residues in the CDR3. J gave up 5 bases and V 1 base, and 15 bases lay outside the gene matches. CDR3 protein: CASSLSQDRGPHREYGYTF. DNA for the CDR3: TGTGCCAGCAGTTTATCTCAGGACAGGGGGCCCCACAGGGAGTATGGCTACACCTTC.

The rearrangement uses TRBV15 and TRBJ2-5; 9 bases line up with TRBD1. The CDR3 contains 17 residues. V gave up 4 bases and J gave up 2 bases; unmatched junction bases: 11. CDR1 is LNHNV, CDR2 YYDKDF, per germline (reference sequence). The CDR3 is CATSISRTGDWQETQYF. In nucleotides, the CDR3 is TGTGCCACCAGCATAAGTCGGACAGGGGATTGGCAAGAGACCCAGTACTTC.

V gene TRBV4-1 combines with J gene TRBJ2-2, with D uncertain. CDR1 is MGHRA and CDR2 is YSYEKL in the germline V gene. The CDR3 has 14 amino acids. Trimming shortened V by 5 bases and J by 7 bases, and 14 bases separated the two germline ends. CDR3 DNA: TGCGCCAGCAGCGCTGGCCCAGAGTTCGGGGAGCTGTTTTTT. Amino acid sequence: CASSAGPEFGELFF.

V usage is TRBV20-1 and J usage is TRBJ1-4; 8 bases are shared with TRBD1. This CDR3 has 16 amino acids. CDR1 DFQATT and CDR2 SNEGSKA come from the germline V gene (reference sequence). The trim removed 0 bases at V and 6 bases at J, leaving 9 bases unmatched. CDR3 region: CSARDRRQGWDEKLFF. DNA for the CDR3: TGCAGTGCTAGAGATCGGCGACAGGGGTGGGATGAAAAACTGTTTTTT.

This chain links TRBV7-9 with TRBJ2-7; D call uncertain. CDR3 length: 14 amino acids. The germline V gene encodes CDR1 SEHNR and CDR2 FQNEAQ (reference sequence). V lost 2 bases and J 6 bases, leaving 14 bases between the germline ends. CDR3 bases: TGTGCCAGCAGCTTAATAAACCTTGGTTCCGAGCAGTACTTC. Its translation is CASSLINLGSEQYF.

The chain carries TRBV5-6 and TRBJ2-7, with a tentative D call TRBD2 (6 bases). V gave up 2 bases and J gave up 3 bases, with 21 bases separating them. Germline V gene lookup returns CDR1 SGHDT and CDR2 YYEEEE. CDR3 size: 17 residues. In DNA, the CDR3 is TGTGCCAGCAGCTTATGGGCCGCGGGACGTTTAAGCTACGAGCAGTACTTC. Translation gives CASSLWAAGRLSYEQYF.

This clonotype occurred a few times. The V gene is TRBV15, the J gene TRBJ1-4, with 7 bases fitting TRBD1. Per the germline V gene, CDR1 is LNHNV and CDR2 is YYDKDF (reference sequence). J was trimmed by 7 bases and V by 5 bases; bases with no gene match: 10. This CDR3 has 15 amino acids. Written as DNA, the CDR3 is TGTGCCACCAGCCGGATGGACAGGCAGGGTGAAAAACTGTTTTTT. Translation gives CATSRMDRQGEKLFF. Using reference TRBV15 and TRBJ1-4 for the parts outside the CDR3, the full variable domain is DAMVIQNPRYQVTQFGKPVTLSCSQTLNHNVMYWYQQKSSQAPKLLFHYYDKDFNNEADTPDNFQSRRPNTSFCFLDIRSPGLGDTAMYLCATSRMDRQGEKLFFGSGTQLSVL.

Of note for this clonotype: The junction departs from germline at one end; a sequencing error may be responsible. The chain couples TRBV6-1 to TRBJ1-3; D is possibly TRBD1 (6 bases). This CDR3 has 16 residues. Germline V gives CDR1 MNHNS, CDR2 SASEGT. CDR3 bases: TGTGTCAGCAAGGGGGGTGGAGAAGGAACTGGAAACACCATATATTTT. Protein sequence: CVSKGGGEGTGNTIYF.

The sample holds one count of this clonotype. V usage is TRBV5-1 and J usage is TRBJ2-5, with a weak D call TRBD2 (7 bases). Germline CDR1 is SGHRS and CDR2 is YFSETQ. This CDR3 has 15 amino acids. The germline V and J ends were trimmed by 0 bases and 3 bases, with 12 bases remaining between them. CDR3 bases: TGCGCCAGCAGCTTGGGCGGGGGCCTGGAAGAGACCCAGTACTTC. This codes for CASSLGGGLEETQYF.

The chain links TRBV11-3 to TRBJ1-1, with no clear D. V was cut by 1 base and J by 1 base, with 10 bases left in between. Germline CDR1 SGHNT, CDR2 YENEEA. The CDR3 sequence is 15 residues long. The CDR3 here is CASSLGSGQNTEAFF. DNA of the CDR3: TGTGCCAGCAGCTTAGGTTCTGGCCAGAACACTGAAGCTTTCTTT.

The chain recombines TRBV12-5 with TRBJ1-1, with TRBD1 as a possible D gene (5 bases). Germline values: CDR1 LGHNT, CDR2 FRNRAP. The CDR3 sequence is 12 residues long. Trimming shortened V by 6 bases and J by 4 bases, and 9 bases separated the two germline ends. The CDR3 reads CASGPGATEAFF. CDR3 coding DNA: TGTGCTAGTGGCCCTGGGGCCACTGAAGCTTTCTTT.

The gene calls are TRBV19 and TRBJ1-5; the D gene is possibly TRBD1 (6 bases). Trimming left V 7 bases short and J 4 bases short, with 17 bases between. Germline values: CDR1 LNHDA, CDR2 SQIVND (reference sequence). CDR3 size: 15 residues. The CDR3: CASMQLRGQNQPQHF. The DNA for the CDR3 is TGTGCCAGTATGCAACTCCGGGGACAAAATCAGCCCCAGCATTTT. The full variable domain, in which reference TRBV19 and TRBJ1-5 provide the parts outside the CDR3, is DGGITQSPKYLFRKEGQNVTLSCEQNLNHDAMYWYRQDPGQGLRLIYYSQIVNDFQKGDIAEGYSVSREKKESFPLTVTSAQKNPTAFYLCASMQLRGQNQPQHFGDGTRLSIL.

This clonotype has only a few counts. V usage is TRBV25-1 and J usage is TRBJ2-2, with 8 positions matching TRBD1. Germline V gives CDR1 MGHDK, CDR2 SYGVNS. The CDR3 is 19 residues long. J lost 5 bases, V lost 4 bases, and 18 bases had no gene match. The CDR3 bases are TGTGCCAGCAGTGGGGGCGGACAGGGTGACTGGTTAAGGACCGGGGAGCTGTTTTTT. Protein: CASSGGGQGDWLRTGELFF.

The count of this clonotype is one. The genes are TRBV10-3 and TRBJ1-6; D is perhaps TRBD1 (5 bases). The CDR3 is 14 residues long. The V end lost 4 bases, the J end lost 9 bases, and 13 bases lay between the germline ends. The germline CDR1 and CDR2 sequences are ENHRY and SYGVKD. CDR3 sequence (DNA): TGTGCCATCAGTGGGGACGCACGTCCTTCACCCCTCCACTTT. It translates to CAISGDARPSPLHF.

The chain is built from TRBV7-3 and TRBJ2-1, with 7 bases aligning to TRBD2. The CDR3 is 14 amino acids. CDR1 is SGHTA and CDR2 is FQGTGA in the germline V gene. V was clipped by 5 bases and J by 0 bases; unmatched bases: 1. CDR3 amino acids: CASSTSVSYNEQFF. CDR3 DNA: TGTGCCAGCAGCACTAGCGTCTCCTACAATGAGCAGTTCTTC.

The chain recombines TRBV12-5 with TRBJ2-7; D is uncertain. Germline CDR1 and CDR2: LGHNT and FRNRAP. V dropped 3 bases and J dropped 0 bases, with 18 bases sitting between them. The CDR3 contains 17 residues. CDR3 residues: CASGFSVGGNSSYEQYF. CDR3 DNA: TGTGCTAGTGGTTTTTCGGTTGGTGGGAATTCCTCCTACGAGCAGTACTTC. The variable domain in full, with the rest retrieved from reference TRBV12-5 and TRBJ2-7, is DARVTQTPRHKVTEMGQEVTMRCQPILGHNTVFWYRQTMMQGLELLAYFRNRAPLDDSGMPKDRFSAEMPDATLATLKIQPSEPRDSAVYFCASGFSVGGNSSYEQYFGPGTRLTVT.

This clonotype showed up just a few times. CDR3: CASSQAMGNSYNEQFF. Here the CDR3 DNA reads TGTGCCAGCAGCCAAGCGATGGGCAATTCCTACAATGAGCAGTTCTTC. V usage is TRBV3-1 and J usage is TRBJ2-1; D is ambiguous. Looked up from germline, CDR1 is LGHDT and CDR2 is YNNKEL (reference sequence). There are 16 residues in the CDR3. V gave up 1 base and J gave up 1 base, with 11 bases separating them.

V gene TRBV18 combines with J gene TRBJ1-5; the match to TRBD1 covers 7 bases. The CDR3 totals 14 residues. CDR1 is KGHSH and CDR2 is LQKENI in the germline V gene. The trim removed 3 bases at V and 6 bases at J, leaving 5 bases unmatched. CDR3 protein: CASSPEGAGQPQHF. For the CDR3, the DNA is TGTGCCAGCTCACCGGAGGGGGCGGGTCAGCCCCAGCATTTT.

This clonotype was seen more than once but under ten times. The genes are TRBV7-9 and TRBJ2-1; unclear D gene. V shed 1 base and J shed 3 bases, with 10 bases lying between them. The CDR3 spans 15 residues. Looked up from germline, CDR1 is SEHNR and CDR2 is FQNEAQ (reference sequence). The chain's CDR3 is CASSLEAEVYNEQFF. Written as DNA, the CDR3 is TGTGCCAGCAGCTTAGAGGCAGAAGTCTACAATGAGCAGTTCTTC.

In this sample, this clonotype turned up once. The chain combines TRBV10-2 with TRBJ1-4; the D gene is possibly TRBD1 (6 bases). Trimming took 9 bases from V and 7 from J, leaving 15 bases between them. CDR1 is WSHSY and CDR2 is SAAADI in the germline V gene. This CDR3 spans 13 amino acids. CDR3 loop: CASHGGGREKLFF. The CDR3, as DNA: TGCGCCAGTCATGGGGGCGGTCGTGAAAAACTGTTTTTT.

In this sample, this clonotype turned up many times. The chain links TRBV27 to TRBJ1-4; D perhaps matches TRBD1 (5 bases). Germline V gene lookup returns CDR1 MNHEY and CDR2 SMNVEV (reference sequence). The CDR3 runs 13 residues. V lost 4 bases and J 7 bases, leaving 10 bases between the germline ends. The CDR3 DNA reads TGTGCCAGCAGTTATGGCAGGGCTGAAAAACTGTTTTTT. Its protein is CASSYGRAEKLFF.

The sample holds a few counts of this clonotype. The V call is TRBV6-1, the J call TRBJ2-3; D might be TRBD1 (6 bases). The CDR3 runs 18 residues. Germline CDR1 and CDR2: MNHNS and SASEGT. V lost 6 bases to trimming and J lost 0 bases, with 22 bases between them. The CDR3 spells CASSPRRGQTTSTDTQYF. The CDR3, as DNA: TGTGCCAGCAGCCCACGCCGTGGACAGACAACTAGCACAGATACGCAGTATTTT.

CDR3 region: CASSLPGQGLYEQYF. As DNA, the CDR3 is TGTGCCAGCAGCTTACCGGGACAGGGGCTTTACGAGCAGTACTTC. V usage is TRBV7-9 and J usage is TRBJ2-7, with TRBD1 identical over 10 bases. Germline V gene data show CDR1 as SEHNR and CDR2 as FQNEAQ (reference sequence). The CDR3 extends over 15 amino acids. V shed 2 bases, J shed 4 bases, and the junction held 5 bases outside the gene matches.